The 19 T cell receptor beta chains reported below all come from one sample, sequenced in a study of T-cell reconstitution after alpha-beta-depleted transplantation in children. Unique molecular identifiers were incorporated during preparation of the TCRbeta library. TCRdb re-analysed the PCR reads in MiXCR, keeping a single row per CDR3 protein. The sample has under 150,000 distinct CDR3 sequences, about 9.6% seen once. The material sequenced was PBMCs, mostly from graft donor cells, taken 180 days after TCRalphabeta/CD19-depleted stem cell transplant. These receptor sequences come from a girl under two years old who had a stem cell transplant for combined immunodeficiency, so the T cells may come from the graft donor.

J is TRBJ1-1 and V is TRBV12-3 or TRBV12-4, with a tentative D call TRBD1 (5 bases). Trimming took 5 bases from V and 5 from J, leaving 9 bases between them. The CDR3 sequence is 12 residues long. CDR3 DNA sequence: TGTGCCAGCAGTCAAGGGGAGACTGAAGCTTTCTTT. Translating gives CASSQGETEAFF.

This clonotype was detected only a few times. The genes are TRBV30 and TRBJ1-6, with D unresolved. Trimming removed 1 base from V and 3 bases from J, with 10 bases in between. CDR1 is GTSNPN, CDR2 SVGIG, per germline (reference sequence). The CDR3 runs 15 residues. The CDR3 DNA reads TGTGCCTGGAGTGCGGGCTTTGGCTATAATTCACCCCTCCACTTT. Protein product: CAWSAGFGYNSPLHF.

The sample holds a few counts of this clonotype. The chain employs TRBV20-1 and TRBJ2-7; D not certain. The CDR3 contains 12 residues. V gave up 3 bases and J gave up 0 bases, with 6 bases separating them. Germline V gene sequence: CDR1 DFQATT, CDR2 SNEGSKA (reference sequence). In DNA, the CDR3 is TGCAGTGCTAGCAGTTCCTCCTACGAGCAGTACTTC. Protein product: CSASSSSYEQYF.

This clonotype occurred a few times. This chain links TRBV30 with TRBJ2-2, with 7 positions matching TRBD2. CDR3 size: 13 residues. J lost 0 bases, V lost 8 bases, and 3 bases had no gene match. Germline CDR1 and CDR2: GTSNPN and SVGIG (reference sequence). The CDR3 sequence is CARGLTNTGELFF. The CDR3 DNA sequence: TGTGCCCGGGGACTAACGAACACCGGGGAGCTGTTTTTT.

This clonotype has a handful of counts. The J gene is TRBJ2-2, the V gene TRBV29-1; no reliable D call. The CDR3 is made up of 13 amino acids. CDR1 is SQVTM, CDR2 ANQGSEA, per germline. V was shortened by 6 bases and J by 7 bases, with 15 bases between the two germline ends. The CDR3 DNA is TGCAGCGTGATCCCTCAATGGGGCGGGGAGCTGTTTTTT. It translates to CSVIPQWGGELFF.

This clonotype was seen more than once but under ten times. The genes are TRBV11-2 and TRBJ2-1; no clear D gene. Germline V CDR1 and CDR2: SGHAT, FQNNGV. Deletions cut 3 bases from V and 4 bases from J, with 7 bases between. The CDR3 runs 13 residues. The CDR3, as DNA: TGTGCCAGCAGCTTTGGCCTTTACAATGAGCAGTTCTTC. Its translation: CASSFGLYNEQFF.

The CDR3 DNA sequence: TGCGCCAGCAGTCAAGGAGCCAGGGCCAAAAACATTCAGTACTTC. The encoded protein is CASSQGARAKNIQYF. The V gene is TRBV5-1, the J gene TRBJ2-4, with D unresolved. Trimming took off 5 bases at V and 1 base at J, with 13 bases between the two ends. CDR1 is SGHRS and CDR2 is YFSETQ in the germline V gene. The CDR3 runs to 15 residues.

This clonotype was recorded many times. The rearrangement joins TRBV12-3 or TRBV12-4 to TRBJ2-7; no reliable D call. The CDR3 is 12 residues long. V lost 3 bases and J 3 bases, leaving 6 bases between the germline ends. CDR3 bases: TGTGCCAGCAGTTTTTGGGGCTACGAGCAGTACTTC. It encodes CASSFWGYEQYF.

There are a few counts of this clonotype. CDR3 DNA sequence: TGTGCCAGCAGTCCCCGGGACAGGGGGCGGGACATTCAGTACTTC. As protein: CASSPRDRGRDIQYF. The chain recombines TRBV12-3 or TRBV12-4 with TRBJ2-4, with 12 bases identical to TRBD1. The CDR3 contains 15 residues. J was trimmed by 8 bases and V by 5 bases; bases with no gene match: 7.

This clonotype was counted a few times. The gene calls are TRBV12-3 or TRBV12-4 and TRBJ2-2, with TRBD2 matching over 9 bases. This CDR3 region has 15 residues. V shed 5 bases, J shed 4 bases, and the junction held 5 bases outside the gene matches. The CDR3 DNA reads TGTGCCAGCAGTCAGCTAGCGGGACCCACCGGGGAGCTGTTTTTT. Its translation: CASSQLAGPTGELFF.

This clonotype was observed a handful of times. The V and J genes are TRBV29-1 and TRBJ1-4; D is undetermined. The CDR3 is 16 residues long. Germline CDR1 is SQVTM and CDR2 is ANQGSEA. Trimming removed 1 base at V and 0 bases at J, with 12 bases between. The CDR3 coding sequence is TGCAGCGTTGAAGCCCCAGGTTCTGCAACTAATGAAAAACTGTTTTTT. Its protein product is CSVEAPGSATNEKLFF. The full variable domain, rest sourced from reference TRBV29-1 and TRBJ1-4, is SAVISQKPSRDICQRGTSLTIQCQVDSQVTMMFWYRQQPGQSLTLIATANQGSEATYESGFVIDKFPISRPNLTFSTLTVSNMSPEDSSIYLCSVEAPGSATNEKLFFGSGTQLSVL.

This sequence joins TRBV7-2 and TRBJ2-1; tentative D call: TRBD2 (6 bases). The CDR3 runs 16 residues. Trimming removed 3 bases from V and 4 bases from J, with 16 bases in between. The V gene's germline CDR1 is SGHTA and CDR2 FQGNSA. The CDR3 region is CASSFTSPPLYNEQFF. The CDR3 DNA follows: TGTGCCAGCAGCTTCACTAGCCCCCCCCTATACAATGAGCAGTTCTTC.

This clonotype was counted a single time. Possible read error: a much larger clone is one base away. The chain links TRBV4-3 to TRBJ2-7; no firm D call. This CDR3 comprises 14 residues. Germline V gene lookup returns CDR1 LGHNA and CDR2 YSLEER. The CDR3 bases are TGCGCCACCAGCCAAGAATACGGGTCCTACGAGCAGTACTTC. Residues: CATSQEYGSYEQYF.

The chain links TRBV25-1 to TRBJ2-7; 9 bases agree with TRBD2. Germline CDR1 reads MGHDK; CDR2 reads SYGVNS. V dropped 6 bases and J dropped 2; count of bases not matched to a gene: 8. The CDR3 spans 15 residues. CDR3 nucleotides: TGTGCCAGCAGAGTTAGCGGGAGTCCCCCCTACGAGCAGTACTTC. Protein product: CASRVSGSPPYEQYF.

This clonotype has just a few counts. The rearrangement links TRBV6-5 to TRBJ2-7; 8 bases are shared with TRBD2. CDR3 length: 15 residues. The V segment lost 3 bases and the J segment 2 bases; nucleotides outside the gene matches: 6. The germline V gene encodes CDR1 MNHEY and CDR2 SVGAGI. The CDR3 region has the DNA TGTGCCAGCAGTTATCGGCGGGGGGAAGCCTACGAGCAGTACTTC. It is translated as CASSYRRGEAYEQYF.

This clonotype has just a few counts. V gene TRBV7-9 combines with J gene TRBJ2-1, with D possibly TRBD2 on 6 matching bases. V was cut by 5 bases and J by 8 bases, with 13 bases left in between. Germline loops: CDR1 SEHNR, CDR2 FQNEAQ (reference sequence). There are 13 residues in the CDR3. CDR3 DNA: TGTGCCAGCAGCCCGGGGGTAGCGGATGAGCAGTTCTTC. Protein product: CASSPGVADEQFF.

The chain recombines TRBV12-3 or TRBV12-4 with TRBJ2-4; 8 positions match TRBD1. This CDR3 comprises 16 residues. V shed 6 bases and J 3 bases; nucleotides not matched to a gene: 10. The CDR3: CASRRAGGADKNIQYF. The CDR3 coding sequence is TGTGCCAGCAGGCGCGCAGGGGGCGCGGACAAAAACATTCAGTACTTC.

This clonotype was seen a handful of times. The V and J genes are TRBV10-3 and TRBJ2-7; D uncertain. The CDR3 totals 16 residues. Germline-derived CDR1 and CDR2 are ENHRY and SYGVKD. Between the trimmed V and J ends, which lost 0 bases and 6 bases, there was a span of 18 bases. The CDR3 bases are TGTGCCATCAGTGAGTCGCCCCACAAGGGCCTCGGCGAGCAGTACTTC. Translating gives CAISESPHKGLGEQYF.

The gene calls are TRBV20-1 and TRBJ2-7, with unresolved D. V lost 3 bases and J lost 7, with 13 bases in between. The CDR3 loop spans 12 amino acids. CDR1 DFQATT and CDR2 SNEGSKA come from the germline V gene (reference sequence). CDR3: CSARGALGEQYF. CDR3 in DNA: TGCAGTGCTAGGGGCGCCCTCGGGGAGCAGTACTTC.